This TCR beta chain was sequenced in a study of blood T cell repertoires in COVID-19 (TCRdb year 2020). About the full investigation: Samples from collaborators originated in the United States, Italy and Spain and spanned both the acute and convalescent phases of COVID-19. Nearly every sample came with metadata listing a de-identified subject ID, COVID-19 status, age in years and sex. Deeply sampled blood TCRbeta repertoires from subjects exposed to, actively infected with, or recovered from COVID-19 were included in the dataset. Samples were obtained from the ongoing ImmuneRACE study (first 160 participants) and from 1,200 or so subjects provided by 6 global collaborators. The repertoires were released in a freely available public database meant as a resource for research on the immune response to SARS-CoV-2. The material from the prospective study consisted of cDNA or gDNA derived from T cells, B-cell-depleted T cells, or PBMCs. Where HLA class I and class II types were available, the types were taken from metadata supplied by the sample provider, not from assay-based typing.

From the germline V gene, CDR1 is MRHNA and CDR2 is SNTAGT. Ends trimmed: V by 5 bases, J by 8 bases; bases unmatched to a gene: 8. The CDR3, cysteine through phenylalanine, is 15 amino acids long. Only the CDR3 DNA stays, 45 bases, in frame from base 1. The collaborating institutions used their own protocols to collect whole blood in K2EDTA tubes. For TCRbeta analysis, collaborator samples were shipped as frozen whole blood, as isolated PBMCs, or as DNA extracted from either sample type. A remark on this clone: What antigen it recognizes has not been identified. No much larger clone is present one base from it, and per-base qualities are unavailable.

TCRbeta CDR3 regions were amplified from genomic DNA by means of the immunoSEQ Assay, a bias-controlled multiplex PCR. Per the authors' processing: Nucleated cell counts per sample were estimated from amplification of reference gene primers within the assay. To quantify the absolute abundance of each unique TCRbeta CDR3 rearrangement, sequence reads were collapsed and filtered. For each sample, productive Simpson clonality was calculated as the square root of Simpson's diversity index over productive rearrangements. The source is immuneACCESS, and TCRdb retained only in-frame sequences with V and J called. Part of the clones is not carried over; for the studies checked, unresolved V genes explain less than half of this, and the remainder is unexplained. D and trimming come from the DNA, and the V and J calls and clone size come from that table. Across this sample there are roughly 100,000 clones, with 75% to 95% seen only once. 4.2% of the sample is taken by the ten largest.

The paper's findings and limits, for the study overall: The amount of clinical and demographic metadata varied by source and participant and was provided uncurated.

Recombination joined TRBV6-4 with TRBJ2-2, with 10 central nucleotides matching TRBD1. The receptor's source is a man aged 18 to 29 with acute or convalescent COVID-19. The sequenced sample consisted of peripheral blood. CDR3 region: CASSSGTGASGELFF. The DNA sequence follows: TGTGCCAGCAGTTCCGGGACAGGGGCATCTGGGGAGCTGTTTTTT.